This paragraph covers one T cell receptor beta chain sequence. Its antigen is undetermined. This CDR3 is also generated by other DNA sequences in the sample. TCRdb's copy holds only in-frame clones and misses some; the assay was immunoSEQ multiplex PCR. Here the sample spans roughly 29,000 clones, over 85% being singletons. The CDR3 loop spans 15 amino acids. CDR1 SGHTS and CDR2 YDEGEE come from the germline V gene. V dropped 2 bases and J dropped 2; count of bases not matched to a gene: 4. This entry is derived from a study of T cells in tuberculosis. The overall study: Sequenced TCRs come from CD1B-GMM tetramer-binding T cells. In South Africa, adults with active tuberculosis were compared with IGRA-negative and latently infected IGRA-positive adolescents. Study-wide results and caveats: Samples were chosen by availability of cryopreserved specimens. Shorter CDR3-alpha in active tuberculosis partly drove smaller distances.

This chain links TRBV5-8 with TRBJ2-7; 10 positions agree with TRBD1. This sequence was found in a donor aged 10 to 29 with latent tuberculosis or without tuberculosis infection. Sequencing input: PBMCs. The CDR3 DNA reads as TGTGCCAGCAGCTTTCCCGGGACAGGGGCCTACGAGCAGTACTTC. As protein: CASSFPGTGAYEQYF.